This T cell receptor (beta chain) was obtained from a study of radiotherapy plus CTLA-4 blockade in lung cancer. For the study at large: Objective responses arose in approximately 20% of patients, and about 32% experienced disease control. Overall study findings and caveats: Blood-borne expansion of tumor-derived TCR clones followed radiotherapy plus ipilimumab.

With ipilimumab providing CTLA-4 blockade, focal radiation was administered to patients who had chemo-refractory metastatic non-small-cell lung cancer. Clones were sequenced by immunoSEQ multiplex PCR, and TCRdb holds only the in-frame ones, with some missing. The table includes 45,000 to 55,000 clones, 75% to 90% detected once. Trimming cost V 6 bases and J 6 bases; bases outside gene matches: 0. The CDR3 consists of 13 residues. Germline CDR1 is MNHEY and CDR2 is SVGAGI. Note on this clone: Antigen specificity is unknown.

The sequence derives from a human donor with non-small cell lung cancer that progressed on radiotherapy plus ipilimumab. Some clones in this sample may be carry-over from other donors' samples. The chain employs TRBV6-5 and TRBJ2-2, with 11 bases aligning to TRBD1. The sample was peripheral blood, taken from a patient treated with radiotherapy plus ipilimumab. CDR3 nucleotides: TGTGCCAGCAGGGACAGGGGGCCCGGGGAGCTGTTTTTT. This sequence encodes CASRDRGPGELFF.